These 31 T cell receptor beta chains came from one sample sequenced in a study of blood T cell repertoires in COVID-19. Produced via immunoSEQ multiplex PCR; TCRdb's table is partial and in-frame only. The top ten clones hold more than 1% of a sample with 55,000 to 70,000 clones, more than 75% of them seen once. Sequenced input: peripheral blood. Every receptor here comes from a man between 65 and 79 years old with acute or convalescent COVID-19.

V usage is TRBV19 and J usage is TRBJ2-7; 7 bases are shared with TRBD1. Per germline, CDR1 LNHDA and CDR2 SQIVND (reference sequence). V gave up 8 bases and J gave up 6 bases; unmatched junction bases: 10. The length of the CDR3 is 13 residues. CDR3 protein: CASAREQGLEQYF. Written as DNA, the CDR3 is TGTGCCAGTGCCCGCGAACAGGGGCTCGAGCAGTACTTC.

This rearrangement joins TRBV11-2 to TRBJ2-7; 12 bases line up with TRBD2. CDR1 is SGHAT, CDR2 FQNNGV, per germline. V gave up 4 bases and J gave up 4 bases; unmatched junction bases: 5. There are 15 residues in the CDR3. The CDR3 reads CASSSRLAGAYEQYF. In DNA form, the CDR3 reads TGTGCCAGCAGCTCTAGACTAGCGGGGGCTTACGAGCAGTACTTC.

The chain links TRBV5-1 to TRBJ2-1; D unclear. Per germline, CDR1 SGHRS and CDR2 YFSETQ. The CDR3 totals 15 residues. Trimming took off 2 bases at V and 5 bases at J, with 14 bases between the two ends. CDR3 region: CASSFRTSQNNEQFF. The CDR3 bases are TGCGCCAGCAGCTTCCGAACCTCCCAGAACAATGAGCAGTTCTTC.

V is TRBV5-1 and J is TRBJ1-1, with a tentative D call TRBD1 (5 bases). Trimming shortened V by 3 bases and J by 2 bases, and 14 bases separated the two germline ends. The CDR3 has 15 amino acids. Germline V gene sequence: CDR1 SGHRS, CDR2 YFSETQ. CDR3 nucleotide sequence: TGCGCCAGCAGCTCTGGTCAGGGAAGAAACACTGAAGCTTTCTTT. As protein: CASSSGQGRNTEAFF.

This clone was detected only once. This sequence joins TRBV3-1 (or the pseudogene TRBV3-2) and TRBJ1-6; D is ambiguous. Germline assignment: CDR1 LGHDT and CDR2 YNNKEL (reference sequence). This CDR3 has 12 amino acids. Trimming took 4 bases from V and 11 from J, leaving 9 bases between them. The CDR3: CASSRPGTPLHF. The CDR3, as DNA: TGTGCCAGCAGCCGGCCGGGAACACCCCTCCACTTT.

The chain has TRBV10-2 and TRBJ1-5, with D maybe TRBD1 (5 bases). From germline, CDR1 is WSHSY and CDR2 SAAADI. The CDR3 is 15 amino acids. V was pared by 6 bases and J by 5 bases, with 17 bases between. The CDR3 sequence is CASRYGTSSYQPQHF. The DNA for the CDR3 is TGCGCCAGCAGATATGGGACTTCTTCTTATCAGCCCCAGCATTTT.

The V gene is TRBV7-2, the J gene TRBJ1-5; unclear D gene. Looked up from germline, CDR1 is SGHTA and CDR2 is FQGNSA. This CDR3 spans 14 amino acids. The V end was cut by 1 base, the J end by 4 bases, with 8 bases between. The CDR3 protein is CASSLVFRNQPQHF. In DNA, the CDR3 is TGTGCCAGCAGCTTAGTTTTTCGGAATCAGCCCCAGCATTTT.

This clone was seen only a few times. The chain uses TRBV12-5 and TRBJ1-1, with TRBD1 matching over 7 bases. Losses at the gene ends were 0 bases for V and 2 bases for J; bases not matched to a gene: 12. CDR1 LGHNT and CDR2 FRNRAP come from the germline V gene. The CDR3 is 18 amino acids. The chain's CDR3 is CASGLVPGQPRYNTEAFF. The CDR3 region has the DNA TGTGCTAGTGGTTTGGTTCCGGGACAGCCGAGATATAACACTGAAGCTTTCTTT. Using reference TRBV12-5 and TRBJ1-1 for the parts outside the CDR3, the full variable domain is DARVTQTPRHKVTEMGQEVTMRCQPILGHNTVFWYRQTMMQGLELLAYFRNRAPLDDSGMPKDRFSAEMPDATLATLKIQPSEPRDSAVYFCASGLVPGQPRYNTEAFFGQGTRLTVV.

The rearrangement links TRBV5-1 to TRBJ2-2, with 9 bases fitting TRBD1. Germline V CDR1 and CDR2: SGHRS, YFSETQ. The V and J ends lost 0 bases and 6 bases, in that order; junction bases with no gene match: 6. The CDR3 runs 16 residues. Here the CDR3 reads CASSLAGDRVSGELFF. As DNA, the CDR3 is TGCGCCAGCAGCTTGGCCGGGGACAGGGTGTCCGGGGAGCTGTTTTTT.

J is TRBJ2-7 and V is TRBV3-1 (or the pseudogene TRBV3-2), with D perhaps matching TRBD2 (6 bases). Germline-derived CDR1 and CDR2 are LGHDT and YNNKEL (reference sequence). This CDR3 is 15 amino acids long. Trimming cost V 4 bases and J 3 bases, with 16 bases left between them. This chain's CDR3 is CASSPSASEYYEQYF. CDR3 coding DNA: TGTGCCAGCAGCCCCTCTGCTAGCGAGTACTACGAGCAGTACTTC.

This chain joins TRBV10-3 and TRBJ2-7, with TRBD2 identical over 8 bases. Germline CDR1 and CDR2: ENHRY and SYGVKD. The CDR3 runs 14 residues. V shed 2 bases and J 2 bases; nucleotides not matched to a gene: 2. The CDR3 DNA follows: TGTGCCATCAGTGAGACTAGCGGAACCTACGAGCAGTACTTC. As protein: CAISETSGTYEQYF.

The J gene is TRBJ1-2, the V gene TRBV3-1 (or the pseudogene TRBV3-2); D may be TRBD1 (6 bases). Germline CDR1 reads LGHDT; CDR2 reads YNNKEL (reference sequence). The ends were cut back, 8 bases at V and 3 bases at J, with 16 bases in the middle. The length of the CDR3 is 14 residues. The CDR3 spells CASASGTFDYGYTF. Written as DNA, the CDR3 is TGTGCCAGCGCCTCCGGGACATTCGACTATGGCTACACCTTC.

In this sample, this clone turned up a few times. V and J are TRBV28 and TRBJ1-6, with TRBD1 identical over 9 bases. The CDR3 spans 17 residues. Per the germline V gene, CDR1 is MDHEN and CDR2 is SYDVKM. The trim removed 5 bases at V and 7 bases at J, leaving 12 bases unmatched. CDR3: CASSEPRPGQGNSPLHF. CDR3 bases: TGTGCCAGCAGTGAACCTCGTCCGGGACAGGGAAATTCACCCCTCCACTTT.

This clone was seen only once. V gene TRBV28 combines with J gene TRBJ2-7, with TRBD1 identical over 9 bases. The germline CDR1 and CDR2 sequences are MDHEN and SYDVKM. V shed 4 bases and J 4 bases; nucleotides not matched to a gene: 8. CDR3 length equals 15 residues. The CDR3: CASSSGQGKAYEQYF. As DNA, the CDR3 is TGTGCCAGCAGTTCGGGACAGGGTAAGGCGTACGAGCAGTACTTC.

V usage is TRBV5-1 and J usage is TRBJ2-5; 10 positions match TRBD1. After removal of 4 bases from V and 2 bases from J, the junction contained 8 bases not matched to a gene. The germline CDR1 and CDR2 sequences are SGHRS and YFSETQ. CDR3 length: 16 residues. The CDR3 nucleotides read TGCGCCAGCAGCCCACCCTTGGGACAGGGGCAAGAGACCCAGTACTTC. Protein product: CASSPPLGQGQETQYF. Together with reference TRBV5-1 and TRBJ2-5, the CDR3 gives the full variable domain: KAGVTQTPRYLIKTRGQQVTLSCSPISGHRSVSWYQQTPGQGLQFLFEYFSETQRNKGNFPGRFSGRQFSNSRSEMNVSTLELGDSALYLCASSPPLGQGQETQYFGPGTRLLVL.

This clone appeared a few times. The V gene is TRBV10-3, the J gene TRBJ1-2; the D gene is possibly TRBD1 (5 bases). This CDR3 is built from 13 residues. CDR1 and CDR2 from the germline V gene are ENHRY and SYGVKD. Trimming pared 0 bases from V and 7 bases from J, leaving 9 bases between. The CDR3 region has the DNA TGTGCCATCAGTGAGTCGGGTGGGGCTGGCTACACCTTC. It encodes CAISESGGAGYTF.

The rearrangement links TRBV18 to TRBJ1-1; TRBD1 agrees at 9 bases. Trimming took 6 bases from V and 2 from J; bases not matched to a gene: 7. Germline V gene data show CDR1 as KGHSH and CDR2 as LQKENI. The CDR3 consists of 15 residues. CDR3 sequence reads: CASSPGQGINTEAFF. In nucleotides, the CDR3 is TGTGCCAGCTCTCCGGGACAGGGTATTAACACTGAAGCTTTCTTT.

The V gene is TRBV27, the J gene TRBJ1-1; D uncertain. This CDR3 region has 13 residues. With 3 bases removed from V and 4 bases from J, the gap between germline ends came to 9 bases. Germline V gene sequence: CDR1 MNHEY, CDR2 SMNVEV (reference sequence). The CDR3 reads CASSLVSGTEAFF. CDR3 DNA sequence: TGTGCCAGCAGTTTGGTCAGCGGCACTGAAGCTTTCTTT.

The CDR3 here is CASSPRLAGLTYEQYF. The CDR3 DNA is TGTGCCAGCAGCCCCCGACTAGCGGGACTTACCTACGAGCAGTACTTC. The chain links TRBV14 to TRBJ2-7; 11 bases agree with TRBD2. V lost 4 bases to trimming and J lost 2 bases; unmatched junction nucleotides: 7. CDR1 is SGHDN and CDR2 is FVKESK in the germline V gene. This CDR3 comprises 16 residues.

The V call is TRBV3-1 (or the pseudogene TRBV3-2), the J call TRBJ2-2; D is possibly TRBD1 (6 bases). The CDR3 has 14 amino acids. The V gene lost 4 bases and the J gene lost 1 base, with 7 bases spanning the gap. Germline CDR1 LGHDT, CDR2 YNNKEL (reference sequence). This CDR3 is CASSRGQNTGELFF. The DNA for the CDR3 is TGTGCCAGCAGCCGGGGACAGAACACCGGGGAGCTGTTTTTT.

The rearrangement links TRBV5-4 to TRBJ2-2, with TRBD1 as a possible D gene (5 bases). CDR1 is SGHNT and CDR2 is YYREEE in the germline V gene (reference sequence). The CDR3 consists of 16 residues. The V end was cut by 0 bases, the J end by 1 base, with 10 bases between. The CDR3 nucleotides read TGTGCCAGCAGCTTGGGAATAGGGGAGAACACCGGGGAGCTGTTTTTT. The encoded protein is CASSLGIGENTGELFF.

The chain uses TRBV2 and TRBJ1-2; unclear D gene. CDR1 is SNHLY, CDR2 FYNNEI, per germline. The V gene lost 8 bases and the J gene lost 8 bases, with 12 bases spanning the gap. The CDR3 totals 11 residues. The CDR3 nucleotides are TGTGCCAGCTCCCAAACTCGAGGCTACACCTTC. It is translated as CASSQTRGYTF.

This sequence joins TRBV7-8 and TRBJ2-4, with D perhaps TRBD1 (5 bases). Between the trimmed V and J ends, which lost 3 bases and 0 bases, there was a span of 12 bases. Looked up from germline, CDR1 is SGHVS and CDR2 is FQNEAQ. CDR3 length equals 16 residues. As DNA, the CDR3 is TGTGCCAGCAGCTTCACAGGAGCCCTAGCCAAAAACATTCAGTACTTC. This codes for CASSFTGALAKNIQYF.

The chain is built from TRBV27 and TRBJ1-2, with D possibly matching TRBD1 (6 bases). The V gene's germline CDR1 is MNHEY and CDR2 SMNVEV (reference sequence). There are 16 residues in the CDR3. The V and J ends lost 5 bases and 6 bases respectively, with 22 bases between them. The CDR3: CASSTDRQDRVDGYTF. The CDR3 DNA is TGTGCCAGCAGTACGGATCGACAGGACAGAGTTGATGGCTACACCTTC.

J is TRBJ1-3 and V is TRBV27; D not resolved. Germline V gives CDR1 MNHEY, CDR2 SMNVEV (reference sequence). Trimming cost V 4 bases and J 2 bases, with 12 bases left between them. This CDR3 has 15 residues. The CDR3, as DNA: TGTGCCAGCAGTTCTCGCGCTGTTACTGGAAACACCATATATTTT. It specifies CASSSRAVTGNTIYF.

CDR3 bases: TGTGCCACCAGTGCTAGCGCGGGGGGCTACACCTTC. As protein: CATSASAGGYTF. V and J are TRBV24-1 and TRBJ1-2; no clear D gene. Per the germline V gene, CDR1 is KGHDR and CDR2 is SFDVKD. This CDR3 contains 12 residues. V lost 5 bases and J lost 8, with 11 bases in between.

The chain uses TRBV6-5 and TRBJ1-5; D remains unclear. Germline lookup yields CDR1 MNHEY and CDR2 SVGAGI. V was shortened by 7 bases and J by 4 bases, with 11 bases between the two germline ends. This CDR3 contains 13 residues. DNA of the CDR3: TGTGCCAGCAATGGTCTACCTAATCAGCCCCAGCATTTT. Encoded protein: CASNGLPNQPQHF.

The V gene is TRBV5-1, the J gene TRBJ2-3; 9 bases map to TRBD2. The CDR3 is 17 residues long. J was trimmed by 5 bases and V by 2 bases; bases with no gene match: 12. Looked up from germline, CDR1 is SGHRS and CDR2 is YFSETQ. The CDR3: CASSLAGGWTAGDTQYF. The CDR3 DNA is TGCGCCAGCAGCTTAGCGGGGGGTTGGACGGCGGGAGATACGCAGTATTTT.

This chain joins TRBV30 and TRBJ1-2, with 7 nucleotides matching TRBD1. Germline CDR1 GTSNPN, CDR2 SVGIG (reference sequence). This CDR3 contains 14 residues. J gave up 0 bases and V 2 bases, and 3 bases lay outside the gene matches. The chain's CDR3 is CAWSRQGANYGYTF. CDR3 DNA: TGTGCCTGGAGTAGGCAGGGGGCTAACTATGGCTACACCTTC.

The rearrangement uses TRBV5-1 and TRBJ2-7; 7 bases line up with TRBD1. This CDR3 has 16 residues. CDR1 is SGHRS and CDR2 is YFSETQ in the germline V gene. Losses at the gene ends were 3 bases for V and 3 bases for J; bases not matched to a gene: 12. The CDR3 sequence: CASSSTPGTAVYEQYF. Written as DNA, the CDR3 is TGCGCCAGCAGCTCGACCCCCGGGACAGCAGTCTACGAGCAGTACTTC.

The rearrangement joins TRBV21-1 to TRBJ2-1; the table's D call TRBD2 went unverified against the DNA. TRBV21-1 is flagged as a pseudogene. This CDR3 comprises 17 residues. CDR3 nucleotide sequence: TGTGCCAGCACCCCGGAGGTCGGACTAGCGGAGGCCAATGAGCAGTTCTTC. Translating it yields CASTPEVGLAEANEQFF.